This T cell receptor (beta chain) is from a study of control samples from healthy donors and cancer patients. Only in-frame clones appear in the TCRdb table, and some are missing; sequencing was by immunoSEQ multiplex PCR. Here the sample spans fewer than 200,000 clones, over 85% being singletons. V lost 7 bases and J lost 2; bases outside the gene matches: 13. The CDR3 is made up of 17 amino acids. CDR1 SGHRS and CDR2 YFSETQ come from the germline V gene. Sequencing used blood. V usage is TRBV5-1 and J usage is TRBJ1-3; 9 nucleotides match TRBD1. The source is a woman in her sixties in good health. In DNA, the CDR3 is TGCGCCAGCTCGCTGGGACAGGGAATTGGCACTGGAAACACCATATATTTT. Its translation is CASSLGQGIGTGNTIYF.